This passage covers 4 T cell receptor beta chains from one sample sequenced in a study of molecular identifiers for immune sequencing clone quantification. TCRdb reprocessed the PCR reads via MiXCR and lists one record per CDR3 protein. The sample has tens of thousands of distinct CDR3 sequences; 20% to 25% are singletons. Sequencing input: naive CD8+ T cells from blood, with Jurkat cell RNA spiked in. Subset described: FACS-sorted CD8+CD4-CCR7+CD45RA+ naive T cells. The source of these receptors is a human donor in good health. Some libraries in this study had Jurkat cell RNA spiked in.

Points on this clonotype: This may be a read error: a much more frequent sequence differs by one nucleotide. The rearrangement joins TRBV19 to TRBJ1-1; D not resolved. V was trimmed by 2 bases and J by 4 bases, leaving 8 bases between them. Germline V lookup: CDR1 LNHDA, CDR2 SQIVND (reference sequence). This CDR3 spans 13 amino acids. The CDR3 region has the DNA TGTGCCAGTAGTATAAGTGTTGGCACTGAAGCTTTCTTT. This encodes CASSISVGTEAFF. The full variable domain, its missing parts supplied by reference TRBV19 and TRBJ1-1, is DGGITQSPKYLFRKEGQNVTLSCEQNLNHDAMYWYRQDPGQGLRLIYYSQIVNDFQKGDIAEGYSVSREKKESFPLTVTSAQKNPTAFYLCASSISVGTEAFFGQGTRLTVV.

This clonotype showed up many times. The V call is TRBV10-3, the J call TRBJ2-3; 10 positions agree with TRBD2. The CDR3 runs 15 residues. Trimming at V came to 4 bases and at J to 3 bases, leaving 4 bases not matched to a gene. CDR1 is ENHRY and CDR2 is SYGVKD in the germline V gene. The CDR3 loop reads CAISGPSGSTDTQYF. Here the CDR3 DNA reads TGTGCCATCAGTGGGCCTAGCGGGAGTACAGATACGCAGTATTTT.

This clonotype showed up many times. The rearrangement uses TRBV4-1 and TRBJ1-5; D is uncertain. Deletions cut 2 bases from V and 1 base from J, with 9 bases between. This CDR3 spans 15 amino acids. Looked up from germline, CDR1 is MGHRA and CDR2 is YSYEKL. The CDR3 coding sequence is TGCGCCAGCAGCCAAAAAGACACCAGCAATCAGCCCCAGCATTTT. Its protein is CASSQKDTSNQPQHF.

At least ten counts were recorded for this clonotype. The rearrangement links TRBV29-1 to TRBJ2-5, with D perhaps TRBD1 (6 bases). The CDR3 is made up of 15 amino acids. Deletions cut 3 bases from V and 1 base from J, with 15 bases between. CDR1 and CDR2 (germline): SQVTM, ANQGSEA. The CDR3 DNA sequence: TGCAGCGTTGACTCCCCCAGGGGAATCCAAGAGACCCAGTACTTC. It is translated as CSVDSPRGIQETQYF.